This TCR beta chain emerged from a study of blood T cell repertoires in COVID-19. V was trimmed by 1 base and J by 3 bases, leaving 14 bases between them. Germline lookup yields CDR1 SGHNT and CDR2 YENEEA. The CDR3 contains 16 residues. The data were produced by immunoSEQ multiplex PCR, yet TCRdb's version contains in-frame clones alone and is incomplete. The sample carries about 370,000 clones, roughly 90% recorded once. Patients at the Seattle site were enrolled during active infection and followed longitudinally. The specimen was peripheral blood. The rearrangement uses TRBV11-3 and TRBJ2-3; weak D call: TRBD1 (6 bases). The clonotype comes from a woman aged 30 to 39 with COVID-19, enrolled during active disease. Written as DNA, the CDR3 is TGTGCCAGCAGCTTAGCTTCTTGGGGGCCTACAGATACGCAGTATTTT. Translating gives CASSLASWGPTDTQYF.